A single sample gave rise to the 8 T cell receptor beta chains below, sequenced in a study of T cells in Graves' hyperthyroidism and ophthalmopathy. Regions amplified from RNA transcripts were the TCR beta CDR3 regions. In the first-round RT-PCR of the TCR CDR3, the HTBI primer set was used. In TCRdb, the multiplex PCR reads were re-called with MiXCR into one record per CDR3 protein. The sample shows about 840,000 distinct CDR3 sequences, 35% to 40% of them seen only once. Sequenced sample: blood. The receptors were sampled from a man between 18 and 35 years old with Graves' hyperthyroidism.

The chain links TRBV6-5 to TRBJ2-2, with D unresolved. Germline V lookup: CDR1 MNHEY, CDR2 SVGAGI. Trimming pared 4 bases from V and 10 bases from J, leaving 10 bases between. The length of the CDR3 is 12 residues. This CDR3 is CASSWGMEELFF. In DNA, the CDR3 is TGTGCCAGCAGTTGGGGAATGGAGGAGCTGTTTTTT.

V gene TRBV12-3 or TRBV12-4 combines with J gene TRBJ2-5, with 8 nucleotides matching TRBD2. The CDR3 spans 15 residues. The ends lost 6 bases at V and 2 bases at J; junction bases unmatched: 8. As DNA, the CDR3 is TGTGCCAGCAGCCATACGGGGGGGCGGCAAGAGACCCAGTACTTC. Protein product: CASSHTGGRQETQYF.

The V gene is TRBV4-1, the J gene TRBJ1-1; D unresolved. There are 13 residues in the CDR3. CDR1 is MGHRA and CDR2 is YSYEKL in the germline V gene. V was cut by 1 base and J by 2 bases, with 5 bases left in between. Here the CDR3 DNA reads TGCGCCAGCAGCCAAGCTGATAACACTGAAGCTTTCTTT. Its translation: CASSQADNTEAFF.

V usage is TRBV7-9 and J usage is TRBJ2-5; possibly TRBD2 for D (6 bases). CDR3 length: 13 amino acids. V lost 2 bases and J 13 bases, leaving 17 bases between the germline ends. Per the germline V gene, CDR1 is SEHNR and CDR2 is FQNEAQ (reference sequence). The CDR3 nucleotides read TGTGCCAGCAGCTTAATTACTAGCCCCGGAGGGTACTTC. This translates into CASSLITSPGGYF. Full variable domain (rest looked up from reference TRBV7-9 and TRBJ2-5): DTGVSQNPRHKITKRGQNVTFRCDPISEHNRLYWYRQTLGQGPEFLTYFQNEAQLEKSRLLSDRFSAERPKGSFSTLEIQRTEQGDSAMYLCASSLITSPGGYFGPGTRLLVL.

This clonotype was recorded at least ten times. The chain links TRBV15 to TRBJ2-7; perhaps TRBD1 as D (6 bases). This CDR3 contains 13 residues. Germline V gene lookup returns CDR1 LNHNV and CDR2 YYDKDF (reference sequence). V was clipped by 5 bases and J by 5 bases, with 13 bases between them. The CDR3, as DNA: TGTGCCACCAGCCGACAGGTGGGGGACGAGCAGTACTTC. It is translated as CATSRQVGDEQYF.

The genes are TRBV7-8 and TRBJ2-3; D is tentatively TRBD1 or TRBD2 (5 bases each). CDR3 length equals 16 residues. Deletions cut 1 base from V and 2 bases from J, with 13 bases between. Germline V gene sequence: CDR1 SGHVS, CDR2 FQNEAQ. CDR3 loop: CASSLEAGAITDTQYF. In DNA, the CDR3 is TGTGCCAGCAGCTTAGAGGCCGGGGCAATCACAGATACGCAGTATTTT.

This clonotype appeared many times. The V call is TRBV19, the J call TRBJ1-1, with D hard to call. The germline V gene encodes CDR1 LNHDA and CDR2 SQIVND (reference sequence). Trimming removed 5 bases from V and 4 bases from J, with 17 bases in between. CDR3 length: 15 amino acids. This CDR3 reads CASSSSPGVGTEAFF. The DNA for the CDR3 is TGTGCCAGTAGTTCCTCCCCCGGTGTTGGCACTGAAGCTTTCTTT. The full variable domain, with the rest looked up from reference TRBV19 and TRBJ1-1, is DGGITQSPKYLFRKEGQNVTLSCEQNLNHDAMYWYRQDPGQGLRLIYYSQIVNDFQKGDIAEGYSVSREKKESFPLTVTSAQKNPTAFYLCASSSSPGVGTEAFFGQGTRLTVV.

Concerning this clonotype itself: A read error may account for a junction end that differs from germline. The genes are TRBV5-1 and TRBJ2-2; D may correspond to TRBD1 or TRBD2 (6 bases each). CDR1 and CDR2 (germline): SGHRS, YFSETQ. The CDR3 runs to 16 residues. The CDR3 loop reads CASSFGGIWNTGELFF. CDR3 DNA: TGTGCCAGCAGCTTCGGGGGCATATGGAACACCGGGGAGCTGTTTTTT.